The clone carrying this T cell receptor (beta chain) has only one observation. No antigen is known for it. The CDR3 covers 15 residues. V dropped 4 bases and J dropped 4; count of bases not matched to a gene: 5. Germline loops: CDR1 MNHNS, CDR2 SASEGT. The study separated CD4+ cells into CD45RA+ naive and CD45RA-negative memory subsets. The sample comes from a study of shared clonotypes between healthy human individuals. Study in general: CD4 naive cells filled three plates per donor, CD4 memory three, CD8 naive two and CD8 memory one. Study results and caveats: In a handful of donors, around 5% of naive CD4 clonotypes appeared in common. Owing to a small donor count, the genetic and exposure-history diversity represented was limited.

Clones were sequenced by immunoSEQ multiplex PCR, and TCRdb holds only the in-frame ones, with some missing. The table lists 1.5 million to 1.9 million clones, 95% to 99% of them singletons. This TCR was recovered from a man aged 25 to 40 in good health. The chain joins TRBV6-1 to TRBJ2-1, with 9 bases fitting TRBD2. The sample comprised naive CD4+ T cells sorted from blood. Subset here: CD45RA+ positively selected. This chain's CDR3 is CASSVIAGVYNEQFF. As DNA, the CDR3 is TGTGCCAGCAGTGTAATAGCGGGAGTATACAATGAGCAGTTCTTC.